This T cell receptor (beta chain) stems from a study of blood T cell repertoires in COVID-19. The CDR3 is 16 amino acids. V gave up 3 bases and J gave up 0 bases; unmatched junction bases: 8. Germline V lookup: CDR1 DFQATT, CDR2 SNEGSKA (reference sequence). Allocation to cohorts depended on clinical history reported by the participants. Original data processing: Researchers report that nucleated cell counts were estimated from reference gene primer amplification. Here immunoSEQ multiplex PCR was the method, and the copy in TCRdb shows in-frame clones only, minus some. From that table come the V and J calls and clone size; the DNA was used to work out D and trimming. The repertoire has fewer than 200,000 clones, 65% to 80% of them found once; the top ten carry around a fifth.

Sequencing used PBMCs or T cells enriched from blood (not recorded which). The sequence was obtained from a woman aged 65 to 85 in a cohort exposed to, infected with or recovered from COVID-19 (not recorded which). The chain joins TRBV20-1 to TRBJ1-2, with 9 bases fitting TRBD1. The CDR3 reads CSASGTGTLANYGYTF. In DNA form, the CDR3 reads TGCAGTGCTAGTGGGACAGGGACCCTCGCTAACTATGGCTACACCTTC.